This is a list of T cell receptor beta chains from one sample in a study of graft-versus-host responses after intestinal transplantation. The protocol was immunoSEQ multiplex PCR, while the TCRdb copy is restricted to in-frame clones and leaves out a portion. The sample lists tens of thousands of clones; approximately 94% were seen once. These receptors have no identified antigens. Sequences were derived from unstimulated CD4+ T cells sorted from spleen or lymph node cells, sampled before transplant. Receptors originate from a human donor who was the organ donor for an intestinal transplant. CDR3s include the opening cysteine and the closing phenylalanine or tryptophan. The D gene is left open where the match is weak. Rows may omit the clone size; those that give it use once, few, many or a size class.

V gene	clone size	D gene	J gene	CDR3 protein	CDR3 DNA
TRBV5-4	NA	TRBD1	TRBJ1-1	CASSTGQGTTEAFF	TGTGCCAGCAGCACGGGACAGGGGACCACTGAAGCTTTCTTT
TRBV5-4	once	TRBD2	TRBJ2-1	CASSRLAGGQGNEQFF	TGTGCCAGCAGTCGTCTAGCGGGGGGGCAAGGGAATGAGCAGTTCTTC
TRBV4-1	NA	NA	TRBJ2-3	CASSQDPRVTDTQYF	TGCGCCAGCAGCCAAGATCCGCGGGTTACAGATACGCAGTATTTT
TRBV7-9	once	NA	TRBJ2-7	CASSLGPGRFYEQYF	TGTGCCAGCAGCTTAGGACCGGGACGTTTCTACGAGCAGTACTTC
TRBV18	NA	NA	TRBJ1-1	CASSPRTLETEAFF	TGTGCCAGCTCACCTCGAACCTTAGAGACTGAAGCTTTCTTT
TRBV4-3	NA	NA	TRBJ2-2	CASSQVGWTNTGELFF	TGCGCCAGCAGCCAAGTGGGGTGGACTAACACCGGGGAGCTGTTTTTT
TRBV5-6	NA	NA	TRBJ1-6	CASSLKLTGRNSPLHF	TGTGCCAGCAGCTTGAAGCTTACAGGGAGGAATTCACCCCTCCACTTT
TRBV4-2	NA	TRBD1	TRBJ1-6	CASSQGQGNSPLHF	TGTGCCAGCAGCCAAGGACAGGGTAATTCACCCCTCCACTTT
TRBV7-9	NA	TRBD1	TRBJ1-6	CASSPGTGANNSPLHF	TGTGCCAGCAGCCCCGGGACAGGGGCAAATAATTCACCCCTCCACTTT
TRBV6-5	NA	TRBD1	TRBJ1-1	CASSVDRTEAFF	TGTGCCAGCAGTGTGGACAGGACTGAAGCTTTCTTT
TRBV19	NA	TRBD1	TRBJ1-1	CASSIGGTAPEAFF	TGTGCCAGTAGTATAGGGGGGACAGCCCCTGAAGCTTTCTTT
TRBV30	NA	NA	TRBJ2-3	CAWSRSTDTQYF	TGTGCCTGGAGTAGGTCCACAGATACGCAGTATTTT
TRBV5-1	NA	NA	TRBJ2-7	CASSLGQYYEQYF	TGCGCCAGCAGCTTGGGACAGTACTACGAGCAGTACTTC
TRBV5-1	NA	NA	TRBJ2-2	CASSSPPKQVHTGELFF	TGCGCCAGCAGCTCACCCCCTAAACAGGTCCACACCGGGGAGCTGTTTTTT
TRBV11-3	NA	TRBD1	TRBJ1-3	CASSLAPGGSGNTIYF	TGTGCCAGCAGCTTAGCCCCAGGGGGCTCTGGAAACACCATATATTTT
TRBV6-5	NA	NA	TRBJ1-6	CASSYEGYNSPLHF	TGTGCCAGCAGTTACGAGGGGTATAATTCACCCCTCCACTTT
TRBV25-1	once	NA	TRBJ1-2	CASSEYRGGYTF	TGTGCCAGCAGTGAATACAGGGGTGGCTACACCTTC
TRBV10-3	NA	NA	TRBJ2-1	CAISEGGLTYNEQFF	TGTGCCATCAGTGAAGGGGGGCTGACCTACAATGAGCAGTTCTTC
TRBV7-2	NA	TRBD1	TRBJ1-2	CASSPDRGYGYTF	TGTGCCAGCAGTCCGGACAGGGGCTATGGCTACACCTTC
TRBV5-1	NA	TRBD1	TRBJ1-2	CASKPQGRYGYTF	TGCGCCAGCAAGCCACAGGGGAGGTATGGCTACACCTTC
TRBV18	NA	NA	TRBJ2-7	CASSPGGHEQYF	TGTGCCAGCTCACCAGGCGGCCACGAGCAGTACTTC
TRBV6-6	once	NA	TRBJ2-7	CASREGASGEQYF	TGTGCCAGCAGGGAGGGGGCGTCCGGCGAGCAGTACTTC
TRBV14	NA	NA	TRBJ1-2	CASSQVSSIGYTF	TGTGCCAGCAGCCAAGTATCGTCCATTGGCTACACCTTC
TRBV7-2	NA	TRBD1	TRBJ1-4	CASSLTGTGNEKLFF	TGTGCCAGCAGCTTAACCGGGACAGGGAATGAAAAACTGTTTTTT
TRBV2	NA	NA	TRBJ1-1	CASRTGAGTEAFF	TGTGCCAGCAGGACAGGTGCCGGGACTGAAGCTTTCTTT
TRBV18	NA	TRBD1	TRBJ1-1	CASSPPDRPLNTEAFF	TGTGCCAGCTCACCACCGGACAGGCCTCTGAACACTGAAGCTTTCTTT
TRBV5-6	NA	NA	TRBJ1-2	CASSLGQVTNYGYTF	TGTGCCAGCAGCTTGGGGCAGGTGACTAACTATGGCTACACCTTC
TRBV4-3	NA	NA	TRBJ1-2	CASSQEQGTYGYTF	TGCGCCAGCAGTCAGGAACAGGGCACCTATGGCTACACCTTC
TRBV7-6	NA	TRBD2	TRBJ2-1	CASSSFSGGGNNEQFF	TGTGCCAGCAGTAGCTTCTCTGGCGGGGGAAACAATGAGCAGTTCTTC
TRBV5-4	NA	TRBD2	TRBJ2-3	CASSLYPSGGETNTQYF	TGTGCCAGCAGCTTGTACCCTAGCGGGGGGGAGACCAATACGCAGTATTTT
TRBV25-1	NA	TRBD1	TRBJ1-6	CASSDRVYNSPLHF	TGTGCCAGCAGCGACAGGGTCTATAATTCACCCCTCCACTTT
TRBV23-1	NA	NA	TRBJ2-4	CASSQSGQGGNIQYF	TGCGCCAGCAGTCAATCAGGACAGGGAGGGAACATTCAGTACTTC
TRBV7-9	NA	TRBD1	TRBJ1-5	CASSLQGVGQPQHF	TGTGCCAGCAGCTTACAGGGGGTGGGCCAGCCCCAGCATTTT
TRBV5-1	NA	NA	TRBJ1-6	CASSLGTAGSYNSPLHF	TGCGCCAGCAGCCTCGGGACCGCGGGCTCCTATAATTCACCCCTCCACTTT
TRBV4-3	NA	NA	TRBJ1-5	CASSQQYGDQPQHF	TGCGCCAGCAGCCAGCAGTATGGGGATCAGCCCCAGCATTTT
TRBV29-1	NA	TRBD2	TRBJ2-3	CSVSGTSGKTDTQYF	TGCAGCGTTAGCGGGACTAGCGGGAAAACAGATACGCAGTATTTT
TRBV25-1	once	NA	TRBJ2-3	CASSDASTDTQYF	TGTGCCAGCAGTGATGCGAGCACAGATACGCAGTATTTT
TRBV5-1	NA	NA	TRBJ2-1	CASSQKAFNEQFF	TGCGCCAGCAGCCAAAAGGCGTTCAATGAGCAGTTCTTC
TRBV4-3	NA	TRBD2	TRBJ2-5	CASSQDRGGGARETQYF	TGCGCCAGCAGCCAAGATCGCGGCGGGGGGGCCCGAGAGACCCAGTACTTC
TRBV18	NA	TRBD1	TRBJ2-2	CASSAGTGDTGELFF	TGTGCCAGCTCCGCCGGGACAGGGGACACCGGGGAGCTGTTTTTT
TRBV7-9	NA	NA	TRBJ2-4	CASSFAGSNIQYF	TGTGCCAGCAGCTTTGCAGGAAGCAACATTCAGTACTTC
TRBV18	NA	NA	TRBJ1-2	CASSPGGHYGYTF	TGTGCCAGCTCACCGGGGGGACACTATGGCTACACCTTC
TRBV19	NA	NA	TRBJ1-5	CASSTPYEPQHF	TGTGCCAGTAGTACACCGTACGAGCCCCAGCATTTT
TRBV9	NA	NA	TRBJ2-3	CASSVSPGSLTDTQYF	TGTGCCAGCAGCGTATCACCTGGCAGCCTCACAGATACGCAGTATTTT
TRBV9	NA	NA	TRBJ1-3	CASSAASGNTIYF	TGTGCCAGCAGCGCAGCCTCTGGAAACACCATATATTTT
TRBV25-1	NA	NA	TRBJ1-1	CASSDWRTEAFF	TGTGCCAGCAGTGATTGGAGAACTGAAGCTTTCTTT
TRBV4-3	NA	TRBD2	TRBJ2-1	CASSHKIGTSGGKAYNEQFF	TGCGCCAGCAGCCACAAAATTGGGACTAGCGGGGGAAAAGCGTACAATGAGCAGTTCTTC
TRBV7-8	NA	NA	TRBJ2-7	CASSRDRLSYEQYF	TGTGCCAGCAGCCGTGACAGATTATCCTACGAGCAGTACTTC
TRBV9	once	TRBD2	TRBJ2-2	CASSATSAGGELFF	TGTGCCAGCAGCGCGACTAGCGCAGGCGGGGAGCTGTTTTTT
TRBV5-4	NA	NA	TRBJ2-5	CASSLPRGQLQETQYF	TGTGCCAGCAGCTTGCCAAGAGGACAGTTACAAGAGACCCAGTACTTC
TRBV5-1	NA	NA	TRBJ1-2	CASSLDDRRNYGYTF	TGCGCCAGCAGCTTGGATGACAGGCGGAACTATGGCTACACCTTC
TRBV4-1	once	TRBD1	TRBJ2-3	CASRQQQGTTDTQYF	TGCGCCAGCAGACAACAACAGGGGACCACAGATACGCAGTATTTT
TRBV12-5	NA	TRBD2	TRBJ2-1	CASGLVPGLAGGYHNEQFF	TGTGCTAGTGGTTTGGTACCAGGACTAGCGGGGGGCTATCACAATGAGCAGTTCTTC
TRBV5-1	once	TRBD1	TRBJ2-7	CASSLAPGTGTYEQYF	TGCGCCAGCAGCTTGGCACCCGGGACAGGGACCTACGAGCAGTACTTC